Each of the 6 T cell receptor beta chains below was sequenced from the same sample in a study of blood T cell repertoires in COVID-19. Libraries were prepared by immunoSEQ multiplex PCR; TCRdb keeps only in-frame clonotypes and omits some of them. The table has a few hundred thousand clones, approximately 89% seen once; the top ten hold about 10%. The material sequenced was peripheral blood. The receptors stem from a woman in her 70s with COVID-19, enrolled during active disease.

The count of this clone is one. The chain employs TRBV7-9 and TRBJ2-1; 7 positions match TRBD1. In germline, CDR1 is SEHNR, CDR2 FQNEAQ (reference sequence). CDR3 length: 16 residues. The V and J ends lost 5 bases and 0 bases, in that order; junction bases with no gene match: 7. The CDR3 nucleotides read TGTGCCAGCAGCCATACAGGGGCAAGCTCCTACAATGAGCAGTTCTTC. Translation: CASSHTGASSYNEQFF.

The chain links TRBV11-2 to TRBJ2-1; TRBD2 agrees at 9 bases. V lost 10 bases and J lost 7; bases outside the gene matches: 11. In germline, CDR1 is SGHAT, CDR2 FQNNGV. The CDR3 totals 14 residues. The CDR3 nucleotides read TGTGCCACCGGGTTAGCGGGAGATCTAAATGAGCAGTTCTTC. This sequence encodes CATGLAGDLNEQFF.

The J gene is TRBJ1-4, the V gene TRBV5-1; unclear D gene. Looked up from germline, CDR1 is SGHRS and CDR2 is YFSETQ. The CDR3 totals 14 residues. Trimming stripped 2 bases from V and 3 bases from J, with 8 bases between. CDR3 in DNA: TGCGCCAGCAGCTTACAAGAACCTAATGAAAAACTGTTTTTT. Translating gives CASSLQEPNEKLFF.

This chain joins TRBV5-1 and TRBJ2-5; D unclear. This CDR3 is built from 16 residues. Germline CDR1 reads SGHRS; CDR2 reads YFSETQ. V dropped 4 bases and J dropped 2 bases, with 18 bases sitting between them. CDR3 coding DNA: TGCGCCAGCAGCGCCGCCGGTCAGACCGGGCAAGAGACCCAGTACTTC. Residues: CASSAAGQTGQETQYF.

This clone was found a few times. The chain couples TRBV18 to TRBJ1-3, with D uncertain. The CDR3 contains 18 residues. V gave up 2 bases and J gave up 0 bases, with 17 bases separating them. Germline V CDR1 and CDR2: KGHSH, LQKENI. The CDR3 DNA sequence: TGTGCCAGCTCACCAATTTTGAGGAGCACCCACTCTGGAAACACCATATATTTT. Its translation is CASSPILRSTHSGNTIYF.

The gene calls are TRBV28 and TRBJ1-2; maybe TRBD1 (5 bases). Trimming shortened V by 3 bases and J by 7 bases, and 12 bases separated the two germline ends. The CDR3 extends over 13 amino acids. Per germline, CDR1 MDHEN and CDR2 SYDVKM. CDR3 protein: CASSFLVTGGYTF. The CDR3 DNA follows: TGTGCCAGCAGTTTCCTCGTAACAGGTGGCTACACCTTC.